This entry features one TCR beta chain sequence. The method was immunoSEQ multiplex PCR; TCRdb's version includes in-frame clones alone and lacks a portion of them. The table lists some 110,000 clones, 85% to 90% of them singletons. Germline values: CDR1 SGHDT, CDR2 YYEEEE. CDR3 length: 14 amino acids. Trimming left V 4 bases short and J 5 bases short, with 15 bases between. The sample is drawn from a study of radiotherapy plus CTLA-4 blockade in lung cancer. The receptor was isolated from a human donor with non-small cell lung cancer that progressed on radiotherapy plus ipilimumab. The genes are TRBV5-6 and TRBJ2-5; D not certain. This specimen was peripheral blood, taken from a patient treated with radiotherapy plus ipilimumab. CDR3 sequence: CASSPRGPWETQYF. DNA of the CDR3: TGTGCCAGCAGCCCCCGAGGACCGTGGGAGACCCAGTACTTC.